These 7 T cell receptor beta chains originate from one sample sequenced in a study of shared clonotypes between healthy human individuals. TCRdb keeps only in-frame clones here, not all; method: immunoSEQ multiplex PCR. Of 2 million to 2.5 million clones detected, 85% to 95% appear once; the ten largest clones hold approximately 0.13%. The sequenced material came from naive CD4+ T cells sorted from blood. The subset here: CD45RA+ positively selected. These TCRs come from a man between 18 and 29 years old in good health.

This clone was observed a single time. The V call is TRBV29-1, the J call TRBJ2-1; D is uncertain. This CDR3 contains 11 residues. Germline CDR1 reads SQVTM; CDR2 reads ANQGSEA. V was shortened by 7 bases and J by 7 bases, with 11 bases between the two germline ends. The CDR3 nucleotides read TGCAGCGCCACCTACACGAATGAGCAGTTCTTC. Its protein product is CSATYTNEQFF.

In regard to this clone: The same CDR3 is also encoded by other DNA sequences in this sample. The genes are TRBV5-1 and TRBJ2-1, with 9 nucleotides matching TRBD2. Germline V CDR1 and CDR2: SGHRS, YFSETQ. This CDR3 spans 14 amino acids. The V gene end was trimmed by 5 bases and the J gene end by 6 bases; junction bases not matched to a gene: 6. The CDR3 sequence is CASSSGLAPNEQFF. For the CDR3, the DNA is TGCGCCAGCAGTTCGGGACTAGCTCCCAATGAGCAGTTCTTC.

A remark on this clone: Different DNA sequences within this sample yield the same CDR3. The rearrangement uses TRBV15 and TRBJ2-1; no clear D gene. This CDR3 is built from 14 residues. The V end lost 1 base, the J end lost 0 bases, and 4 bases lay between the germline ends. Germline CDR1 and CDR2: LNHNV and YYDKDF (reference sequence). The CDR3 DNA follows: TGTGCCACCAGCAGAGGAGGCTCCTACAATGAGCAGTTCTTC. Translating it yields CATSRGGSYNEQFF.

A note on this clone: Other nucleotide sequences from this sample produce the same CDR3. The CDR3, as DNA: TGTGCCAGCAGCTTGGGATTAGCGGGCTACAATGAGCAGTTCTTC. Its protein product is CASSLGLAGYNEQFF. The chain employs TRBV5-4 and TRBJ2-1; 7 bases are a match to TRBD2. Germline CDR1 reads SGHNT; CDR2 reads YYREEE (reference sequence). The CDR3 runs 15 residues. Trimming at V came to 0 bases and at J to 3 bases, leaving 3 bases not matched to a gene.

The chain recombines TRBV10-3 with TRBJ2-2; 10 bases agree with TRBD1. Per germline, CDR1 ENHRY and CDR2 SYGVKD. The CDR3 covers 15 residues. V was pared by 7 bases and J by 3 bases, with 5 bases of the junction left unmatched. The CDR3 DNA follows: TGTGCCATCACTACCGGGACAGGGGACACCGGGGAGCTGTTTTTT. It encodes CAITTGTGDTGELFF.

A word on this clone: This sample includes further DNA sequences coding for the same CDR3. This chain joins TRBV5-1 and TRBJ1-1; 7 bases are shared with TRBD1. Germline loops: CDR1 SGHRS, CDR2 YFSETQ. CDR3 length: 15 residues. Unmatched junction bases numbered 7, after V lost 4 bases and J lost 1 base. The CDR3 region is CASSLEGAGNTEAFF. The CDR3 DNA reads as TGCGCCAGCAGCCTTGAGGGGGCGGGGAACACTGAAGCTTTCTTT.

The chain is built from TRBV2 and TRBJ2-7; 10 bases align to TRBD1. Trimming removed 0 bases from V and 3 bases from J; junction bases left unmatched: 8. This CDR3 region has 17 residues. CDR1 is SNHLY and CDR2 is FYNNEI in the germline V gene. This CDR3 is CASSEARRTGGFYEQYF. CDR3 in DNA: TGTGCCAGCAGTGAAGCGCGAAGGACAGGGGGTTTCTACGAGCAGTACTTC. The full variable domain, rest sourced from reference TRBV2 and TRBJ2-7, is EPEVTQTPSHQVTQMGQEVILRCVPISNHLYFYWYRQILGQKVEFLVSFYNNEISEKSEIFDDQFSVERPDGSNFTLKIRSTKLEDSAMYFCASSEARRTGGFYEQYFGPGTRLTVT.